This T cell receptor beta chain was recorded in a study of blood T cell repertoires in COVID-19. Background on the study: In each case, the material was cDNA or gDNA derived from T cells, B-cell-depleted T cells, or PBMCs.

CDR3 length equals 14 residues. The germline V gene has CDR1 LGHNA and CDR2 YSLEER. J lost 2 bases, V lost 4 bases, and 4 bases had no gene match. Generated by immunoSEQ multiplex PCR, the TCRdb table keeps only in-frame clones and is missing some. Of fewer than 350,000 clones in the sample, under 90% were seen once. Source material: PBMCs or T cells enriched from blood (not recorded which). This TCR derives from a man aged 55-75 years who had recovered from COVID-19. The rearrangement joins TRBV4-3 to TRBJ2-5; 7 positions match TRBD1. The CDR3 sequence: CASSPGTAQETQYF. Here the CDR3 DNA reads TGCGCCAGCAGCCCCGGGACAGCGCAAGAGACCCAGTACTTC.